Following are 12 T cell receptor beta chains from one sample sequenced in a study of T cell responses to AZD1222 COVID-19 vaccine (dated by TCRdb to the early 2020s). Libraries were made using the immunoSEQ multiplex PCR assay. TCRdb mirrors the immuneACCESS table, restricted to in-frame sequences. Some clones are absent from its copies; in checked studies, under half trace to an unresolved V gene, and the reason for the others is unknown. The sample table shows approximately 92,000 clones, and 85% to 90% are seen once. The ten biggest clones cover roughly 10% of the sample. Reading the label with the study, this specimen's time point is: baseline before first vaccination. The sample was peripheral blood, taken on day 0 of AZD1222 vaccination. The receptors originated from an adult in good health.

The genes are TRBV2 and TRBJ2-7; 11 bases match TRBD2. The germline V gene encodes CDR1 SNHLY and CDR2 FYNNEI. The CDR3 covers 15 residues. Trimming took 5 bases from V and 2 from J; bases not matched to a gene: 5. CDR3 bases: TGTGCCAGCAGTAGAGGACTAGCGGGTACCTACGAGCAGTACTTC. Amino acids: CASSRGLAGTYEQYF.

CDR3 nucleotide sequence: TGTGCCAGCAGGGACAGAGCCCATAACTATGGCTACACCTTC. This codes for CASRDRAHNYGYTF. The chain has TRBV6-5 and TRBJ1-2, with D possibly matching TRBD1 (6 bases). This CDR3 has 14 amino acids. CDR1 and CDR2 from the germline V gene are MNHEY and SVGAGI. The ends were cut back, 6 bases at V and 1 base at J, with 12 bases in the middle.

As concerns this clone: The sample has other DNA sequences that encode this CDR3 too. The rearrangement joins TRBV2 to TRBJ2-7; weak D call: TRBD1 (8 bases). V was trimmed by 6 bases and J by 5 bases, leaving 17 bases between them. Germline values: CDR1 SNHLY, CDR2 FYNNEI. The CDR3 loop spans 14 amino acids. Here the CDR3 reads CASSGRTGIDEQYF. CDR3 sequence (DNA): TGTGCCAGCAGCGGGAGGACAGGGATCGACGAGCAGTACTTC.

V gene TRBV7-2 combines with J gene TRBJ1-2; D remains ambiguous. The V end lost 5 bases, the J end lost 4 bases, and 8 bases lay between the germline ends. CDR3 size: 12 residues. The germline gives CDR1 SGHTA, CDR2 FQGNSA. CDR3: CASSLYSYGYTF. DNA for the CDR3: TGTGCCAGCAGCCTGTACAGCTATGGCTACACCTTC.

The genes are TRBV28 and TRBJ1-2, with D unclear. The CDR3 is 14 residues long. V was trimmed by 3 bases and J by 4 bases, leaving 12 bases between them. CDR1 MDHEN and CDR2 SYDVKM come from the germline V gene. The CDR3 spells CASSLQTVPYGYTF. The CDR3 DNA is TGTGCCAGCAGTTTGCAGACCGTCCCCTATGGCTACACCTTC.

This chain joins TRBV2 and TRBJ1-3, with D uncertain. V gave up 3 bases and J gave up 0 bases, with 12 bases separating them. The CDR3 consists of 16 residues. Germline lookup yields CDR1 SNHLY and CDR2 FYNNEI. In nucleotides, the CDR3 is TGTGCCAGCAGTGATCTGACACCGTTCTCTGGAAACACCATATATTTT. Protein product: CASSDLTPFSGNTIYF.

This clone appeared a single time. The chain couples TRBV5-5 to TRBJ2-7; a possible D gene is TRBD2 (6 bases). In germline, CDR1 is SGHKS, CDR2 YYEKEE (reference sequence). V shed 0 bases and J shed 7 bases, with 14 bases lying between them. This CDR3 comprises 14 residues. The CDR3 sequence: CASSLALAMGEQYF. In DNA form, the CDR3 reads TGTGCCAGCAGCTTGGCACTAGCCATGGGGGAGCAGTACTTC.

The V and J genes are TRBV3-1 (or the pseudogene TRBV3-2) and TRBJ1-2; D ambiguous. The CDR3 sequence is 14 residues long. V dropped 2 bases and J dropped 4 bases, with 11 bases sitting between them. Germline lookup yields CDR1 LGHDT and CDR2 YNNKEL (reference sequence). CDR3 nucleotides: TGTGCCAGCAGCCAAAGGGCTTCGGGCTATGGCTACACCTTC. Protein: CASSQRASGYGYTF.

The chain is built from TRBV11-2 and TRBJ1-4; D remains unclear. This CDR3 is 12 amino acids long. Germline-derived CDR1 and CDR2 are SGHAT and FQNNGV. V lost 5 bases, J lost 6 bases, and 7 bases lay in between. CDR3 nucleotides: TGTGCCAGCAGCCCCGACTATGAAAAACTGTTTTTT. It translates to CASSPDYEKLFF. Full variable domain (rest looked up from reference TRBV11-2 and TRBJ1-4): EAGVAQSPRYKIIEKRQSVAFWCNPISGHATLYWYQQILGQGPKLLIQFQNNGVVDDSQLPKDRFSAERLKGVDSTLKIQPAKLEDSAVYLCASSPDYEKLFFGSGTQLSVL.

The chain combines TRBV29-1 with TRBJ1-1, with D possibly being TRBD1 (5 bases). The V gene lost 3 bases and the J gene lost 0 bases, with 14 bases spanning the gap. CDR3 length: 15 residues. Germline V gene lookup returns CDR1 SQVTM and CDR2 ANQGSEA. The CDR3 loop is CSVDRAGLMNTEAFF. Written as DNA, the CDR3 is TGCAGCGTTGACAGGGCCGGTCTTATGAACACTGAAGCTTTCTTT.

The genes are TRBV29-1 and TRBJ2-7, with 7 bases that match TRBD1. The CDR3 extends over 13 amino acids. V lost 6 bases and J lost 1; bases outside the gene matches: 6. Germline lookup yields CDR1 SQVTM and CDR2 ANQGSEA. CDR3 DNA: TGCAGCGTCGGCCAGACAGGGTCCTACGAGCAGTACTTC. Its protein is CSVGQTGSYEQYF.

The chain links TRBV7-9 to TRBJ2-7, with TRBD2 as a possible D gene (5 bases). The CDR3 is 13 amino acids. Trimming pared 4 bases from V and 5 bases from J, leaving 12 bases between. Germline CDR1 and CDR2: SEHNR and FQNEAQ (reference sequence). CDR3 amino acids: CASSSGGYNEQYF. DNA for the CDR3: TGTGCCAGCAGCTCCGGCGGGTATAACGAGCAGTACTTC.